The 21 T cell receptor beta chains in this list originate from one sample, sequenced in a study of cytotoxic CD8 clonotypes in ibrutinib-treated CLL. Profiled with immunoSEQ multiplex PCR; TCRdb holds only in-frame clones, not every one. This table has approximately 200,000 clones, around 72% appearing once. The sample was PBMCs, taken after 24 months of ibrutinib treatment. These receptors were taken from a human donor with chronic lymphocytic leukemia.

As to this clone: The junction departs from germline at one end; a sequencing error may be responsible. This rearrangement joins TRBV5-4 to TRBJ1-5; perhaps TRBD1 as D (6 bases). Looked up from germline, CDR1 is SGHNT and CDR2 is YYREEE (reference sequence). This CDR3 spans 16 amino acids. The CDR3 DNA sequence: TGCGCCAGCAGCCAGGGGACGTTAGGTAGCAATCAGCCCCAGCATTTT. It codes for CASSQGTLGSNQPQHF.

This clone was seen a handful of times. This chain uses TRBV5-6 with TRBJ2-7; D is unresolved. The CDR3 extends over 13 amino acids. Looked up from germline, CDR1 is SGHDT and CDR2 is YYEEEE. Trimming removed 3 bases at V and 0 bases at J, with 7 bases between. The CDR3 DNA sequence: TGTGCCAGCAGCTCTGGACCCTCCTACGAGCAGTACTTC. Protein: CASSSGPSYEQYF.

This clone was recorded a few times. The rearrangement joins TRBV5-1 to TRBJ2-3; a weak D match, TRBD2 (5 bases). Between the trimmed V and J ends, which lost 3 bases and 0 bases, there was a span of 11 bases. The CDR3 runs 15 residues. Germline V CDR1 and CDR2: SGHRS, YFSETQ. The CDR3 DNA sequence: TGCGCCAGCAGCTCGGAGGCCGGAAGCACAGATACGCAGTATTTT. Translating it yields CASSSEAGSTDTQYF.

The chain has TRBV7-7 and TRBJ1-2; D unclear. Germline values: CDR1 SSHAT, CDR2 FNYEAQ (reference sequence). This CDR3 spans 16 amino acids. V was pared by 3 bases and J by 11 bases, with 25 bases between. CDR3 protein: CASSFLFHVPKKKYTF. The DNA for the CDR3 is TGTGCCAGCAGCTTCCTTTTCCATGTTCCCAAAAAAAAGTACACCTTC.

The chain joins TRBV6-6 to TRBJ2-3, with TRBD1 matching over 9 bases. V lost 2 bases, J lost 5 bases, and 8 bases stayed unmatched. This CDR3 has 16 residues. Germline CDR1 is MNHNY and CDR2 is SVGAGI (reference sequence). CDR3 bases: TGTGCCAGCAGTTACCCGGGACAGGGTCCCCGAGATACGCAGTATTTT. Translated: CASSYPGQGPRDTQYF.

The chain joins TRBV5-4 to TRBJ1-4; D might be TRBD1 (5 bases). V lost 4 bases and J lost 7, with 11 bases in between. This CDR3 contains 13 residues. Germline CDR1 is SGHNT and CDR2 is YYREEE (reference sequence). CDR3 in amino acids: CASSRPGSEKLFF. The CDR3, as DNA: TGTGCCAGCAGCAGACCAGGGAGTGAAAAACTGTTTTTT.

V usage is TRBV7-3 and J usage is TRBJ2-7; D is unclear. The CDR3 runs 13 residues. Germline CDR1 SGHTA, CDR2 FQGTGA. The V end lost 2 bases, the J end lost 2 bases, and 7 bases lay between the germline ends. CDR3 in amino acids: CASSLYGTYEQYF. The CDR3 DNA follows: TGTGCCAGCAGCTTATACGGAACCTACGAGCAGTACTTC.

The genes are TRBV27 and TRBJ2-6; 8 positions agree with TRBD1. V shed 6 bases, J shed 4 bases, and the junction held 17 bases outside the gene matches. The CDR3 is made up of 19 amino acids. Per the germline V gene, CDR1 is MNHEY and CDR2 is SMNVEV (reference sequence). CDR3 amino acids: CASRPRARDRISGANVLTF. The CDR3 DNA reads TGTGCCAGCAGACCTAGGGCCCGGGACAGGATATCGGGGGCCAACGTCCTGACTTTC.

Turning to this clone: The sample contains more than one DNA sequence encoding this CDR3. This chain connects TRBV7-7 to TRBJ2-1, with 12 bases identical to TRBD2. Germline V CDR1 and CDR2: SSHAT, FNYEAQ (reference sequence). With V trimmed by 5 bases and J by 7 bases, 6 bases remained unmatched. The CDR3 covers 15 residues. CDR3 protein: CASSSRLAGANEQFF. Here the CDR3 DNA reads TGTGCCAGCAGCAGCAGACTAGCGGGAGCGAATGAGCAGTTCTTC. The full variable domain, completed using reference TRBV7-7 and TRBJ2-1, is GAGVSQSPRYKVTKRGQDVTLRCDPISSHATLYWYQQALGQGPEFLTYFNYEAQPDKSGLPSDRFSAERPEGSISTLTIQRTEQRDSAMYRCASSSRLAGANEQFFGPGTRLTVL.

CDR3 DNA sequence: TGTGCCTGGAGTGCCGGGACAGGGTGGCGCGAGCAGTACTTC. Translated, it gives CAWSAGTGWREQYF. The chain has TRBV30 and TRBJ2-7; 9 bases agree with TRBD1. CDR3 length equals 14 residues. V lost 1 base to trimming and J lost 6 bases; unmatched junction nucleotides: 7. Looked up from germline, CDR1 is GTSNPN and CDR2 is SVGIG (reference sequence). The whole variable domain, remainder taken from reference TRBV30 and TRBJ2-7, is SQTIHQWPATLVQPVGSPLSLECTVEGTSNPNLYWYRQAAGRGLQLLFYSVGIGQISSEVPQNLSASRPQDRQFILSSKKLLLSDSGFYLCAWSAGTGWREQYFGPGTRLTVT.

This clone came up a few times. This sequence joins TRBV7-2 and TRBJ1-2; D uncertain. V lost 5 bases, J lost 8 bases, and 15 bases lay in between. Germline values: CDR1 SGHTA, CDR2 FQGNSA. The CDR3 runs 13 residues. CDR3 sequence reads: CASSHGPNSGYTF. CDR3 nucleotides: TGTGCCAGCAGCCACGGCCCCAACAGCGGCTACACCTTC. Supplemented by reference TRBV7-2 and TRBJ1-2, the full variable domain reads GAGVSQSPSNKVTEKGKDVELRCDPISGHTALYWYRQSLGQGLEFLIYFQGNSAPDKSGLPSDRFSAERTGGSVSTLTIQRTQQEDSAVYLCASSHGPNSGYTFGSGTRLTVV.

The chain carries TRBV2 and TRBJ1-1; a possible D gene is TRBD1 (5 bases). Per germline, CDR1 SNHLY and CDR2 FYNNEI. The CDR3 is 14 residues long. V was pared by 6 bases and J by 0 bases, with 11 bases between. In nucleotides, the CDR3 is TGTGCCAGCAGGAGGGGACGGATGAACACTGAAGCTTTCTTT. Translation: CASRRGRMNTEAFF.

V usage is TRBV7-3 and J usage is TRBJ2-1, with D uncertain. CDR1 is SGHTA and CDR2 is FQGTGA in the germline V gene. The V gene lost 2 bases and the J gene lost 8 bases, with 13 bases spanning the gap. CDR3 length: 14 amino acids. CDR3 sequence reads: CASSLPPLEDEQFF. CDR3 DNA: TGTGCCAGCAGCTTACCACCCCTTGAAGATGAGCAGTTCTTC.

V gene TRBV5-4 combines with J gene TRBJ2-3, with a tentative D call TRBD2 (5 bases). V lost 4 bases and J lost 1, with 13 bases in between. Per the germline V gene, CDR1 is SGHNT and CDR2 is YYREEE (reference sequence). This CDR3 is 15 amino acids long. The CDR3 DNA reads as TGTGCCAGCAGCATCAGCGGCGGCGGCACAGATACGCAGTATTTT. It specifies CASSISGGGTDTQYF.

This rearrangement joins TRBV10-3 to TRBJ1-5; no definite D call. The V end was cut by 0 bases, the J end by 2 bases, with 8 bases between. Per the germline V gene, CDR1 is ENHRY and CDR2 is SYGVKD. The length of the CDR3 is 15 residues. The CDR3, as DNA: TGTGCCATCAGTGAGTCGAACGGGCGCAATCAGCCCCAGCATTTT. Translating it yields CAISESNGRNQPQHF.

The chain couples TRBV4-2 to TRBJ2-2; TRBD2 matches at 7 bases. Trimming removed 0 bases from V and 4 bases from J; junction bases left unmatched: 5. This CDR3 is built from 16 residues. Germline CDR1 reads LGHNA; CDR2 reads YNFKEQ. CDR3 DNA: TGTGCCAGCAGCCAAGATCGGGACTACGTCACCGGGGAGCTGTTTTTT. Translating gives CASSQDRDYVTGELFF.

In this sample, this clone turned up a few times. The chain joins TRBV30 to TRBJ2-7; D is possibly TRBD1 (6 bases). V shed 3 bases and J shed 7 bases, with 16 bases lying between them. The CDR3 is 13 amino acids. Germline CDR1 reads GTSNPN; CDR2 reads SVGIG (reference sequence). The CDR3 sequence is CAWSIQGIWEQYF. The DNA for the CDR3 is TGTGCCTGGAGCATCCAGGGGATCTGGGAGCAGTACTTC.

The chain combines TRBV5-6 with TRBJ1-2, with D tentatively TRBD1 (5 bases). Deletions cut 3 bases from V and 5 bases from J, with 8 bases between. This CDR3 has 12 amino acids. Looked up from germline, CDR1 is SGHDT and CDR2 is YYEEEE. The CDR3 DNA reads TGTGCCAGCAGCTCGGACACGTATGGCTACACCTTC. It is translated as CASSSDTYGYTF.

In this sample, this clone turned up a few times. The V and J genes are TRBV7-6 and TRBJ2-2, with D possibly matching TRBD1 (6 bases). Germline CDR1 reads SGHVS; CDR2 reads FNYEAQ. Trimming took 3 bases from V and 3 from J, leaving 8 bases between them. CDR3 length equals 14 residues. Written as DNA, the CDR3 is TGTGCCAGCAGCTTTGAGGGGGACACCGGGGAGCTGTTTTTT. Protein product: CASSFEGDTGELFF.

There are a few counts of this clone. The rearrangement uses TRBV7-9 and TRBJ2-7; 8 bases align to TRBD2. The trim removed 5 bases at V and 5 bases at J, leaving 5 bases unmatched. The germline gives CDR1 SEHNR, CDR2 FQNEAQ (reference sequence). This CDR3 is built from 13 residues. As DNA, the CDR3 is TGTGCCAGCAGCGATCGGGAGGGGAACGAGCAGTACTTC. Translation gives CASSDREGNEQYF. The whole variable domain, remainder taken from reference TRBV7-9 and TRBJ2-7, is DTGVSQNPRHKITKRGQNVTFRCDPISEHNRLYWYRQTLGQGPEFLTYFQNEAQLEKSRLLSDRFSAERPKGSFSTLEIQRTEQGDSAMYLCASSDREGNEQYFGPGTRLTVT.

The CDR3 DNA sequence: TGTGCCTGGAGTGTACATGTCGGCAATGAGCAGTTCTTC. As protein: CAWSVHVGNEQFF. V usage is TRBV30 and J usage is TRBJ2-1; D unclear. This CDR3 region has 13 residues. Germline V gene lookup returns CDR1 GTSNPN and CDR2 SVGIG (reference sequence). Trimming took off 0 bases at V and 6 bases at J, with 9 bases between the two ends.